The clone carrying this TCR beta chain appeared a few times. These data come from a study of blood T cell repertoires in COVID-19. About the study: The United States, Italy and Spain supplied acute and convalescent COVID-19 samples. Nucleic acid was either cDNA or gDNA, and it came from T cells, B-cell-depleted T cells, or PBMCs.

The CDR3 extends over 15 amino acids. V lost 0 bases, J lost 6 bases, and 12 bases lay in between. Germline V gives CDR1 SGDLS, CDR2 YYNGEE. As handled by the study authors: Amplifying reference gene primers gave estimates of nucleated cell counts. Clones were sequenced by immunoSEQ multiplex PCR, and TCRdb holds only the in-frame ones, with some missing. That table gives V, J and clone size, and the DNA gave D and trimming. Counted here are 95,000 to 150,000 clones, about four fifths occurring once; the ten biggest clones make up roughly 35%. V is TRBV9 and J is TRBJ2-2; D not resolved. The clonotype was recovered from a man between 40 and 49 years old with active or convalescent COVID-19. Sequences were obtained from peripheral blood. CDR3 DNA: TGTGCCAGCAGCGTAGGAGCGAGCGCCCCCGGGGAGCTGTTTTTT. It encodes CASSVGASAPGELFF. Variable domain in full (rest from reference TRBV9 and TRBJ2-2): DSGVTQTPKHLITATGQRVTLRCSPRSGDLSVYWYQQSLDQGLQFLIQYYNGEERAKGNILERFSAQQFPDLHSELNLSSLELGDSALYFCASSVGASAPGELFFGEGSRLTVL.